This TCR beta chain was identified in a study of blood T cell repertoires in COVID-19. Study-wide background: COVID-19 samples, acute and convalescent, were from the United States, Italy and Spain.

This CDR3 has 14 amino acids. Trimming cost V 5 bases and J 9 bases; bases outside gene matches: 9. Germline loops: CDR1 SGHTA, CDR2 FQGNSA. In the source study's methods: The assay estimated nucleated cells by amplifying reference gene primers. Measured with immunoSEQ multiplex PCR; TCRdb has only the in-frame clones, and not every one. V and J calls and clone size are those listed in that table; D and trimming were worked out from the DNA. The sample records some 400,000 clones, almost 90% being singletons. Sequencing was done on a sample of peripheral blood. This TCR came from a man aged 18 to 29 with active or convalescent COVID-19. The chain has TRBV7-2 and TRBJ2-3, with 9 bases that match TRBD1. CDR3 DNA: TGTGCCAGCAGCCCGGGACAGGGAGTTGACACGCAGTATTTT. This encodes CASSPGQGVDTQYF.